Listed here is a single T cell receptor beta chain. As yet, its antigen is unknown. This specimen comes from a study of T cell responses to AZD1222 COVID-19 vaccine. Findings and limits, study-wide: The study found vaccine-associated CD4 TCRs spanning spike, dominant at 160-218 and 743-854. It should be noted that donors were predominantly white British and more often female, and clonal diversity was possibly underestimated. All repertoire sampling was performed exclusively after the peak T cell response. Following two doses of AZD1222, Spike-specific TCR breadth and depth rose.

V gave up 3 bases and J gave up 8 bases, with 19 bases separating them. CDR1 and CDR2 from the germline V gene are DFQATT and SNEGSKA (reference sequence). This CDR3 is built from 15 residues. Clones were sequenced by immunoSEQ multiplex PCR, and TCRdb holds only the in-frame ones, with some missing. Of about 140,000 clones in the sample, around 88% were seen once. The sequenced sample was peripheral blood, obtained on day 0 of AZD1222 vaccination. This sequence was found in an adult in good health. J is TRBJ1-4 and V is TRBV20-1; weak D call: TRBD1 (6 bases). In DNA, the CDR3 is TGCAGTGCTAGTGGGACAATTATTTGGGGCGAAAAACTGTTTTTT. Amino acids: CSASGTIIWGEKLFF.